This TCR beta chain is from a study of cytotoxic CD8 clonotypes in ibrutinib-treated CLL. Findings and caveats of the study: Stable or contracted on treatment, public clonotypes were also uncommon.

Clones were sequenced by immunoSEQ multiplex PCR, and TCRdb holds only the in-frame ones, with some missing. The sample has more than 9,500 clones, 62% seen once. Comment on this clone: Its antigen is undetermined.

The V and J ends lost 4 bases and 6 bases, in that order; junction bases with no gene match: 8. Germline CDR1 SGHRS, CDR2 YFSETQ. The CDR3 runs 14 residues. Sequenced here: PBMCs, sampled before ibrutinib treatment. The TCR originated in a human donor with chronic lymphocytic leukemia. The chain has TRBV5-1 and TRBJ2-3, with 7 nucleotides matching TRBD1. CDR3 coding DNA: TGCGCCAGCAGCCAGGGGGAGTCTCGGGATACGCAGTATTTT. Encoded protein: CASSQGESRDTQYF.